Listed below are T cell receptor beta chains from one sample, sequenced in a study of T-cell memory formation after mild COVID-19. TCRdb re-called the 5' RACE reads with MiXCR, one entry per CDR3 protein. The sample lists approximately 300,000 distinct CDR3 sequences; approximately 15% were seen once. The specimen was PBMCs or a T cell subset sorted from them (not recorded which). These receptors came from a man between 18 and 29 years old who had mild COVID-19 (a few samples of this study predate the infection). Cell type and time point are not known. Both conserved end residues are part of each CDR3. The order of the fields is clone size, CDR3 length, J gene, V gene, CDR3 protein. Not all rows give a size; the values are once, few, many and, for expanded clones, a class.

clone_size: once
cdr3_length: 14
j_call: TRBJ2-7
v_call: TRBV11-2
cdr3_aa: CASSLNSGLDEQYF

clone_size: many
cdr3_length: 13
j_call: TRBJ2-1
v_call: TRBV7-3
cdr3_aa: CASSSIAGNEQFF

clone_size: NA
cdr3_length: 13
j_call: TRBJ2-3
v_call: TRBV12-5
cdr3_aa: CASGLEGADTQYF

clone_size: NA
cdr3_length: 16
j_call: TRBJ1-6
v_call: TRBV7-2
cdr3_aa: CASSLQGAVLNSPLHF

clone_size: NA
cdr3_length: 19
j_call: TRBJ1-2
v_call: TRBV4-3
cdr3_aa: CASSQVLLWGSPANYGYTF

clone_size: few
cdr3_length: 15
j_call: TRBJ2-1
v_call: TRBV4-3
cdr3_aa: CASSQDIGGGPEQFF

clone_size: NA
cdr3_length: 20
j_call: TRBJ1-1
v_call: TRBV7-9
cdr3_aa: CASTTSLRDREGVQNTEAFF

clone_size: NA
cdr3_length: 14
j_call: TRBJ2-2
v_call: TRBV6-5
cdr3_aa: CACGEERGPGELFF

clone_size: few
cdr3_length: 13
j_call: TRBJ2-3
v_call: TRBV4-1
cdr3_aa: CASSQWGTDTQYF

clone_size: many
cdr3_length: 15
j_call: TRBJ2-2
v_call: TRBV5-1
cdr3_aa: CASSNLDSSTGELFF

clone_size: few
cdr3_length: 16
j_call: TRBJ2-3
v_call: TRBV13
cdr3_aa: CASSYAGTGDTDTQYF

clone_size: NA
cdr3_length: 14
j_call: TRBJ2-1
v_call: TRBV29-1
cdr3_aa: CSVEGTFTSNEQFF

clone_size: many
cdr3_length: 17
j_call: TRBJ2-7
v_call: TRBV7-6
cdr3_aa: CASSLALWSGGVHEQYF

clone_size: few
cdr3_length: 10
j_call: TRBJ2-5
v_call: TRBV30
cdr3_aa: CAWGWETQYF

clone_size: few
cdr3_length: 14
j_call: TRBJ2-7
v_call: TRBV6-1
cdr3_aa: CASTLRRSSYEQYF

clone_size: few
cdr3_length: 14
j_call: TRBJ1-2
v_call: TRBV7-2
cdr3_aa: CAAGGAGEPYGYTF

clone_size: NA
cdr3_length: 16
j_call: TRBJ2-1
v_call: TRBV2
cdr3_aa: CASRSPNGGPYNEQFF

clone_size: few
cdr3_length: 15
j_call: TRBJ2-3
v_call: TRBV4-3
cdr3_aa: CASSQDPGTTDTQYF

clone_size: NA
cdr3_length: 11
j_call: TRBJ1-3
v_call: TRBV12-3/TRBV12-4
cdr3_aa: CASTQGKTIYF

clone_size: NA
cdr3_length: 13
j_call: TRBJ2-5
v_call: TRBV12-3/TRBV12-4
cdr3_aa: CAAASGPGWTQYF